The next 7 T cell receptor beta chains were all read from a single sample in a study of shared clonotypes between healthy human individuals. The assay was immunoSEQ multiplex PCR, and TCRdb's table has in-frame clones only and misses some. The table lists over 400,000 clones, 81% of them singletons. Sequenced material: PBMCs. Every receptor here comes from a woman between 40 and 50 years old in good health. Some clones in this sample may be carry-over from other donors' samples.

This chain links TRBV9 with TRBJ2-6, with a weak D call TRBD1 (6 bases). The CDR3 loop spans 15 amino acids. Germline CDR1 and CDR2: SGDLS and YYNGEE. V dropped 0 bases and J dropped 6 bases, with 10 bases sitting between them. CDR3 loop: CASSVGPGVANVLTF. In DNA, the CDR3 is TGTGCCAGCAGCGTAGGTCCAGGGGTGGCCAACGTCCTGACTTTC.

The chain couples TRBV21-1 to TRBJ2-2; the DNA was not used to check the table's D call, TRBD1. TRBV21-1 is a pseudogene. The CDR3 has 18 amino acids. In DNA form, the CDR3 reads TGTGCCAGCAGCAATCAATTAGGTTCCGGGACAGCCACCGGGGAGCTGTTTTTT. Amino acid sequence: CASSNQLGSGTATGELFF.

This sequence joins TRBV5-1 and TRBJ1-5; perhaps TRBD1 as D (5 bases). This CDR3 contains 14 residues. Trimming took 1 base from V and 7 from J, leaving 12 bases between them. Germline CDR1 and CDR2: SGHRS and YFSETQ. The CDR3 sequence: CASSLRGVGQPQHF. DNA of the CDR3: TGCGCCAGCAGCTTGAGAGGGGTAGGACAGCCCCAGCATTTT.

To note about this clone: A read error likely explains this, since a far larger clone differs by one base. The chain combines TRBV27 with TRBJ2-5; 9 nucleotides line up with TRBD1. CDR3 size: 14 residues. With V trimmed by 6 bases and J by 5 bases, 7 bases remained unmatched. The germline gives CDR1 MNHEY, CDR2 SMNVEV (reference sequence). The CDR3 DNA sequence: TGTGCCAGCAGGCTGACAGGGGGGTGGGAGACCCAGTACTTC. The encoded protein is CASRLTGGWETQYF.

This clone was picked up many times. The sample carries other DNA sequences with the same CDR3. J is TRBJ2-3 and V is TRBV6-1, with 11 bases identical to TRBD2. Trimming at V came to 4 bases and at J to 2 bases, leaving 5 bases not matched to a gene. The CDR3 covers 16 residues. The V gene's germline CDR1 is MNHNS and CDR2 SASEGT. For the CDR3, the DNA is TGTGCCAGCAGTGCCGGGACTAGCGGATTCACAGATACGCAGTATTTT. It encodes CASSAGTSGFTDTQYF.

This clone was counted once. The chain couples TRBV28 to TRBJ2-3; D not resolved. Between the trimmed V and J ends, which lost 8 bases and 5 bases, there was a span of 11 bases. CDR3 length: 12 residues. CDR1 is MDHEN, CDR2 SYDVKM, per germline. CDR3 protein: CASGISLDTQYF. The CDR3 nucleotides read TGTGCCAGCGGAATATCCCTAGATACGCAGTATTTT.

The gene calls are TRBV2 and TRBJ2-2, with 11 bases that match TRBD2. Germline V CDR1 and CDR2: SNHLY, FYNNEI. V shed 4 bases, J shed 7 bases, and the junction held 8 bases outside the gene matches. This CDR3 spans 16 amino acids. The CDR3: CASSVLAGGGVGELFF. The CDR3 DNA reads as TGTGCCAGCAGTGTCCTAGCGGGAGGAGGCGTCGGGGAGCTGTTTTTT. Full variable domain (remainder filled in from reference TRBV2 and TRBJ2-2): EPEVTQTPSHQVTQMGQEVILRCVPISNHLYFYWYRQILGQKVEFLVSFYNNEISEKSEIFDDQFSVERPDGSNFTLKIRSTKLEDSAMYFCASSVLAGGGVGELFFGEGSRLTVL.